The source of this TCR beta chain is a study of memory CD4+ T cells and cytomegalovirus serostatus. Turning to the study itself: Healthy Belgian adult donors included roughly ten CMV-positive and fewer than 25 CMV-negative people. Broader study findings: About 40% of the roughly 160 known CMV-associated TCRbeta sequences appeared in CD4+ memory.

The germline V and J ends were trimmed by 1 base and 1 base, with 11 bases remaining between them. CDR1 is SGHDT and CDR2 is YYEEEE in the germline V gene. This CDR3 is built from 16 residues. To note about this clone: The antigen is undetermined.

The authors' processing: After removing out-of-frame reads, approximately 2.2 million distinct TCRbeta sequences remained. Measured with immunoSEQ multiplex PCR; TCRdb has only the in-frame clones, and not every one. That table gives V, J and clone size, and the DNA gave D and trimming. The sample lists about 52,000 clones, over 70% occurring once. Single viable CD3+CD4+CD8-CD45RO+ cells were sorted as the memory CD4+ T cells. Serostatus was set by detecting CMV pp150, pp28, p38, p52 IgG. The V gene is TRBV5-6, the J gene TRBJ2-2; D is unclear. Sequencing was performed on memory CD4+ T cells from blood. The sequence derives from an adult in good health and CMV-seropositive. The chain's CDR3 is CASSLSAARNTGELFF. CDR3 bases: TGTGCCAGCAGCTTGTCTGCGGCCAGGAACACCGGGGAGCTGTTTTTT.